These 8 T cell receptor beta chains came from one sample sequenced in a study of low-dose radiotherapy and immunotherapy resistance in tumors. Primers targeting TRAV and TRBV primed first-strand cDNA, covering alpha and beta chains. The PCR that amplified TCRs ran for approximately 20 cycles, relying on a constant-region primer and a V-primer adapter. MiXCR was run by TCRdb on the reads, yielding one entry per CDR3 protein. This sample yields some 13,000 distinct CDR3 sequences, of which approximately 57% are seen a single time; around 7.2% belongs to the top ten. Receptor source: a human donor with advanced metastatic prostate, ovarian, gallbladder or colorectal cancer (not recorded which). This table probably holds off-target reads from a library built for another chain.

This clonotype was detected only a few times. This rearrangement joins TRBV28 to TRBJ1-5, with TRBD1 matching over 9 bases. The germline CDR1 and CDR2 sequences are MDHEN and SYDVKM. The CDR3 is 15 amino acids. The ends lost 5 bases at V and 1 base at J; junction bases unmatched: 3. CDR3 loop: CASSPQGASNQPQHF. CDR3 bases: TGTGCCAGCAGTCCACAGGGGGCAAGCAATCAGCCCCAGCATTTT.

This clonotype was seen a handful of times. The CDR3 spells CAWSLERNYGYTF. Here the CDR3 DNA reads TGTGCCTGGAGTCTTGAGCGTAACTATGGCTACACCTTC. V is TRBV30 and J is TRBJ1-2, with D unresolved. With 2 bases removed from V and 1 base from J, the gap between germline ends came to 8 bases. The CDR3 contains 13 residues. The germline V gene encodes CDR1 GTSNPN and CDR2 SVGIG (reference sequence). Complete variable domain (other parts from reference TRBV30 and TRBJ1-2): SQTIHQWPATLVQPVGSPLSLECTVEGTSNPNLYWYRQAAGRGLQLLFYSVGIGQISSEVPQNLSASRPQDRQFILSSKKLLLSDSGFYLCAWSLERNYGYTFGSGTRLTVV.

This clonotype has just a few counts. J is TRBJ2-7 and V is TRBV10-3; D might be TRBD2 (5 bases). Germline loops: CDR1 ENHRY, CDR2 SYGVKD. The CDR3 contains 13 residues. Trimming removed 5 bases from V and 5 bases from J, with 13 bases in between. Here the CDR3 DNA reads TGTGCCATCAGTTCCGAGGGTCGGAACGAGCAGTACTTC. It codes for CAISSEGRNEQYF.

This clonotype appeared a few times. The chain is built from TRBV20-1 and TRBJ2-5; the D gene is possibly TRBD1 (6 bases). Germline lookup yields CDR1 DFQATT and CDR2 SNEGSKA (reference sequence). Trimming cost V 0 bases and J 3 bases, with 14 bases left between them. The length of the CDR3 is 15 residues. The CDR3 sequence: CSARDLRQAEETQYF. The CDR3 region has the DNA TGCAGTGCTAGAGATCTAAGACAGGCCGAAGAGACCCAGTACTTC.

Only a few counts were recorded for this clonotype. This chain uses TRBV11-2 with TRBJ1-2; D might be TRBD1 (6 bases). The germline V gene has CDR1 SGHAT and CDR2 FQNNGV. Deletions cut 6 bases from V and 6 bases from J, with 14 bases between. The CDR3 totals 13 residues. CDR3 nucleotides: TGTGCCAGCAGAGACGGACAGTCCAATGGCTACACCTTC. Translating gives CASRDGQSNGYTF. The full variable domain, completed using reference TRBV11-2 and TRBJ1-2, is EAGVAQSPRYKIIEKRQSVAFWCNPISGHATLYWYQQILGQGPKLLIQFQNNGVVDDSQLPKDRFSAERLKGVDSTLKIQPAKLEDSAVYLCASRDGQSNGYTFGSGTRLTVV.

The CDR3 region has the DNA TGTGCCAGCAGTGAAGGGGGACTAGCGGGGGCCGATACGCAGTATTTT. This translates into CASSEGGLAGADTQYF. The genes are TRBV2 and TRBJ2-3; TRBD2 agrees at 14 bases. From germline, CDR1 is SNHLY and CDR2 FYNNEI. J lost 6 bases, V lost 1 base, and 3 bases had no gene match. The CDR3 spans 16 residues.

V gene TRBV5-4 combines with J gene TRBJ1-1; a possible D gene is TRBD1 (5 bases). There are 12 residues in the CDR3. The V end lost 2 bases, the J end lost 8 bases, and 10 bases lay between the germline ends. CDR1 is SGHNT and CDR2 is YYREEE in the germline V gene (reference sequence). CDR3 loop: CASSFYRQEAFF. The CDR3 coding sequence is TGTGCCAGCAGCTTCTATCGACAGGAAGCTTTCTTT.

The chain links TRBV6-1 to TRBJ1-5; D is unresolved. The CDR3 consists of 11 residues. The germline V gene encodes CDR1 MNHNS and CDR2 SASEGT. With 1 base removed from V and 9 bases from J, the gap between germline ends came to 4 bases. The CDR3 loop reads CASSEERPQHF. The CDR3 DNA follows: TGTGCCAGCAGTGAAGAGAGGCCCCAGCATTTT.